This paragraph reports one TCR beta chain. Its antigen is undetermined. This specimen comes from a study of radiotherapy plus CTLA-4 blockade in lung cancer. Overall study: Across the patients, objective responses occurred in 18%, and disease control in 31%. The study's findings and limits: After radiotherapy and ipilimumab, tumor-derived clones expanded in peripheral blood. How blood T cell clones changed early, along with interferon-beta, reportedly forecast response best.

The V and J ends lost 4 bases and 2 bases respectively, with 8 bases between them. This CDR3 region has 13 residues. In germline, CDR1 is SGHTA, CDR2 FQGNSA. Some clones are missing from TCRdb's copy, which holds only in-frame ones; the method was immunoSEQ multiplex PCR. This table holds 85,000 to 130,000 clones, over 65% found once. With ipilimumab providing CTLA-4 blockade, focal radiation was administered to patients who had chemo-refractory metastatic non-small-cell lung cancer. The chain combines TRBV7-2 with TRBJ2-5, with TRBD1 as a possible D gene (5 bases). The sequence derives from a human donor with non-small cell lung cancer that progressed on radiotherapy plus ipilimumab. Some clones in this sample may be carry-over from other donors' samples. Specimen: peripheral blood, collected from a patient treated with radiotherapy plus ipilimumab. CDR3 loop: CASSSRQQETQYF. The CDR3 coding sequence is TGTGCCAGCAGCTCCAGACAGCAAGAGACCCAGTACTTC.